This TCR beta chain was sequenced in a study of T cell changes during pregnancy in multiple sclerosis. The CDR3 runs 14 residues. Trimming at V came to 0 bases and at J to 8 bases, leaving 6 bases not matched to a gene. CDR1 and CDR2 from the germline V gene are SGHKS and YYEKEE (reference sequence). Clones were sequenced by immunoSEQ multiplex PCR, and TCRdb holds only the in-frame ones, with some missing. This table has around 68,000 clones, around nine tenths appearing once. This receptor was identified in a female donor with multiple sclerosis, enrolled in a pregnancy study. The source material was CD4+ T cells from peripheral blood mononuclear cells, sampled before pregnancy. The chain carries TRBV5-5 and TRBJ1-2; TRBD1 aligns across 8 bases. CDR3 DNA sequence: TGTGCCAGCAGCTTGGCAGGGGGCGGAGGGGGCTACACCTTC. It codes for CASSLAGGGGGYTF.